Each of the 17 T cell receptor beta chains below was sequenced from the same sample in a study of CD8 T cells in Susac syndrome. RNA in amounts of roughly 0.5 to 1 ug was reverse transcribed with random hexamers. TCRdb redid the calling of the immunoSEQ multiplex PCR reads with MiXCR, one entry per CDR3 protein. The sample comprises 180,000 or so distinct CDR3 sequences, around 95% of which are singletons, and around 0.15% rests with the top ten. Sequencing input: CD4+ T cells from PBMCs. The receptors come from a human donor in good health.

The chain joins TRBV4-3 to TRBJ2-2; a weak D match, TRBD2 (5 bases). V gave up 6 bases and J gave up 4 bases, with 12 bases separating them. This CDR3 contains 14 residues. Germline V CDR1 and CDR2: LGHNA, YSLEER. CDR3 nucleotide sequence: TGCGCCAGCAGTCGGGAAACCTCCACCGGGGAGCTGTTTTTT. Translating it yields CASSRETSTGELFF.

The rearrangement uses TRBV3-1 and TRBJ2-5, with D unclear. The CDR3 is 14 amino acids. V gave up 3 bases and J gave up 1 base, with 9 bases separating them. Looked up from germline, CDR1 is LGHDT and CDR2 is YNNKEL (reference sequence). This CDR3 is CASSQVTGQETQYF. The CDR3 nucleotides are TGTGCCAGCAGCCAGGTCACTGGCCAAGAGACCCAGTACTTC.

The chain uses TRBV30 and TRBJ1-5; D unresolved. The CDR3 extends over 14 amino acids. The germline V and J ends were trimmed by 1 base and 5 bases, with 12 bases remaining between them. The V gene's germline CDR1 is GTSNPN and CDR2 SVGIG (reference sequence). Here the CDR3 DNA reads TGTGCCTGGAGTGGAACCTCCCCCGATCAGCCCCAGCATTTT. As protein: CAWSGTSPDQPQHF.

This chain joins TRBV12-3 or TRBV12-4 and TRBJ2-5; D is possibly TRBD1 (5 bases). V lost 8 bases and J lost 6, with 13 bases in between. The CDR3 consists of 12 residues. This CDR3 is CASAQGMKTQYF. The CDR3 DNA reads TGTGCCAGCGCCCAGGGTATGAAGACCCAGTACTTC.

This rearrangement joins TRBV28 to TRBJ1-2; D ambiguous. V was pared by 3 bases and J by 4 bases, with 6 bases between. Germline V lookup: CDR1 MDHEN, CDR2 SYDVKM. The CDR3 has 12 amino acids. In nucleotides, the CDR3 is TGTGCCAGCAGTTTTGAAAGCTATGGCTACACCTTC. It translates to CASSFESYGYTF.

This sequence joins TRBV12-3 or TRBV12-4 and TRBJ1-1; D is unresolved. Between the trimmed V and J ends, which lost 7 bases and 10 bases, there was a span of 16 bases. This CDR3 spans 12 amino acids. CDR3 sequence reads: CASMNRPGPAFF. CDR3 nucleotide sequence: TGTGCCAGCATGAACCGACCTGGTCCAGCTTTCTTT.

CDR3 sequence (DNA): TGCGCCAGCAGCGCGGAGGGGGCTATCGATAATTCACCCCTCCACTTT. Encoded protein: CASSAEGAIDNSPLHF. This chain joins TRBV5-1 and TRBJ1-6; 7 nucleotides match TRBD1. The CDR3 has 16 amino acids. Germline assignment: CDR1 SGHRS and CDR2 YFSETQ. Trimming cost V 4 bases and J 5 bases; bases outside gene matches: 9.

CDR3 sequence: CASSPGTVTSQETQYF. CDR3 DNA sequence: TGTGCCAGCAGCCCCGGGACAGTTACGTCCCAAGAGACCCAGTACTTC. This chain connects TRBV7-2 to TRBJ2-5; 7 nucleotides match TRBD1. The V gene end was trimmed by 5 bases and the J gene end by 1 base; junction bases not matched to a gene: 10. The V gene's germline CDR1 is SGHTA and CDR2 FQGNSA. There are 16 residues in the CDR3. The full variable domain, with the rest looked up from reference TRBV7-2 and TRBJ2-5, is GAGVSQSPSNKVTEKGKDVELRCDPISGHTALYWYRQSLGQGLEFLIYFQGNSAPDKSGLPSDRFSAERTGGSVSTLTIQRTQQEDSAVYLCASSPGTVTSQETQYFGPGTRLLVL.

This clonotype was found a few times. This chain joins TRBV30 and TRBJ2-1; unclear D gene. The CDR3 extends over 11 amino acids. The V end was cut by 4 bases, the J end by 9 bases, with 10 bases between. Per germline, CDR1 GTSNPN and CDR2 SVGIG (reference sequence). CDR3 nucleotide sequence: TGTGCCTGGACGGAGCGAAGTGAGCAGTTCTTC. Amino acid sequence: CAWTERSEQFF.

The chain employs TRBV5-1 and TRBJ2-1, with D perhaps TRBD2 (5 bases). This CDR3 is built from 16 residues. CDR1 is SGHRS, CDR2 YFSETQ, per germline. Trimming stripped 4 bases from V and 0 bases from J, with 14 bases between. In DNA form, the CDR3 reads TGCGCCAGCAGCCCCCGGGCGGGCCCCTCCTACAATGAGCAGTTCTTC. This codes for CASSPRAGPSYNEQFF.

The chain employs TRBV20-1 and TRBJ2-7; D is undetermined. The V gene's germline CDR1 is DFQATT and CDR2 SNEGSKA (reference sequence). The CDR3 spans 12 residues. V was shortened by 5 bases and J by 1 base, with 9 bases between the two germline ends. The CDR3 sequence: CSALGGSYEQYF. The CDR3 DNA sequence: TGCAGTGCTCTGGGCGGTTCCTACGAGCAGTACTTC.

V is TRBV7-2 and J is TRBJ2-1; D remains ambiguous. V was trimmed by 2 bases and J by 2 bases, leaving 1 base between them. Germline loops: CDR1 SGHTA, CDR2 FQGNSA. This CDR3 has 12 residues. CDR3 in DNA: TGTGCCAGCAGCTTACCCTACAATGAGCAGTTCTTC. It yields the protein CASSLPYNEQFF.

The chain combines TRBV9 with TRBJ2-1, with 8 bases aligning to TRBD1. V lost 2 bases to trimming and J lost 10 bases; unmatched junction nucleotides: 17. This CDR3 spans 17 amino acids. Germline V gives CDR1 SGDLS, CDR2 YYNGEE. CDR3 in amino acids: CASSVSHSGGTSGEQFF. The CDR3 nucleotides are TGTGCCAGCAGCGTTAGCCATTCAGGGGGCACTTCTGGGGAGCAGTTCTTC.

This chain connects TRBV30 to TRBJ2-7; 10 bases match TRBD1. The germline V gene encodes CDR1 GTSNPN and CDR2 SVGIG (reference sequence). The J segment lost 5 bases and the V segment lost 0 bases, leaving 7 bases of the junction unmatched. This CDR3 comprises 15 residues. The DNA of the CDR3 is TGTGCCTGGAGTGTCCCTGGGACAGGGGTGGACGAGCAGTACTTC. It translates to CAWSVPGTGVDEQYF.

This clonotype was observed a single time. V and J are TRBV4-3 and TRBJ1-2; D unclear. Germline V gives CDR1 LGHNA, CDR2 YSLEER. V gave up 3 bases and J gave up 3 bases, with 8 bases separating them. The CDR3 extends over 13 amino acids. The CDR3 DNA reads TGCGCCAGCAGCCAGAAGGGCGACTATGGCTACACCTTC. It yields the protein CASSQKGDYGYTF.

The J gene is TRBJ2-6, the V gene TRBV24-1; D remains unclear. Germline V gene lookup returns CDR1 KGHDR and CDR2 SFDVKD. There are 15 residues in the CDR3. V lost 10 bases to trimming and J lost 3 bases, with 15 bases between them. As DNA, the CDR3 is TGTGCCACTAACTACCGGGCTTGTGGGGCCAACGTCCTGACTTTC. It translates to CATNYRACGANVLTF.

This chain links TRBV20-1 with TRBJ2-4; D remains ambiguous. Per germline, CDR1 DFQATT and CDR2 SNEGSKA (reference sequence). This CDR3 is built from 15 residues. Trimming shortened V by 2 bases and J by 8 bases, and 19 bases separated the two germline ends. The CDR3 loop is CSARSSPTGWDIQYF. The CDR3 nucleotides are TGCAGTGCTAGATCCTCCCCGACCGGGTGGGACATTCAGTACTTC.